This TCR beta chain was obtained from a study of T-cell reconstitution after alpha-beta-depleted transplantation in children. Germline V gene data show CDR1 as GTSNPN and CDR2 as SVGIG (reference sequence). The CDR3 consists of 12 residues. V lost 2 bases and J lost 5, with 7 bases in between. The TCRbeta library incorporated unique molecular identifiers. TCRdb re-derived calls from the PCR reads in MiXCR, one entry per CDR3 protein. In the table there are a few hundred thousand distinct CDR3 sequences, around 9.9% of which are singletons. The receptor's source is a human donor who donated a stem cell graft to a child with acute myeloid leukemia. The chain uses TRBV30 and TRBJ2-1; D not resolved. This specimen consisted of PBMCs from the stem cell graft donor, obtained from the stem cell graft. CDR3 in DNA: TGTGCCTGGAGTCCGCCGCACAATGAGCAGTTCTTC. This sequence encodes CAWSPPHNEQFF.